This T cell receptor beta chain was observed in a study of blood T cell repertoires in COVID-19. Overall study context: The origin of the acute and convalescent COVID-19 samples was the United States, Italy and Spain. Sources were T cells, B-cell-depleted T cells, or PBMCs; the material itself was cDNA or gDNA.

Repertoires were generated with immunoSEQ multiplex PCR, while TCRdb's copy carries only in-frame clones and drops some. This table has 85,000 to 100,000 clones, just over 85% appearing once. The V gene lost 0 bases and the J gene lost 4 bases, with 10 bases spanning the gap. Germline values: CDR1 LGHDT, CDR2 YNNKEL (reference sequence). This CDR3 region has 15 residues. The TCR sequence derives from a man aged 50 or older with active or convalescent COVID-19. The sequencing input was peripheral blood. The rearrangement uses TRBV3-1 (or the pseudogene TRBV3-2) and TRBJ1-5, with D possibly matching TRBD1 (6 bases). The CDR3: CASSQDLRGNQPQHF. The CDR3 DNA is TGTGCCAGCAGCCAAGATCTTAGGGGGAATCAGCCCCAGCATTTT.